The 27 T cell receptor beta chains below come from one sample, sequenced in a study of technical replicates of blood from a few donors (dated by TCRdb to about 2017). Libraries were built with the immunoSEQ multiplex PCR assay. As stored in TCRdb, this immuneACCESS dataset retains in-frame rearrangements with V and J assigned. A fraction of the clones does not appear; measured against another copy, unresolved V genes explain less than half of the discrepancy, and the remainder lacks a known reason. The sample table records about 53,000 clones; 70% to 90% of these occur just once. The top ten clones comprise roughly 5.2% of the sample. Sequencing was carried out using PBMCs. The receptors shown here come from a human donor in good health. Some clones in this sample may be carry-over from other donors' samples.

The V gene is TRBV5-1, the J gene TRBJ2-1, with TRBD2 matching over 9 bases. Trimming took 0 bases from V and 6 from J; bases not matched to a gene: 10. This CDR3 is built from 17 residues. Germline assignment: CDR1 SGHRS and CDR2 YFSETQ. The CDR3 DNA sequence: TGCGCCAGCAGCTTGGACCGCGCGGGAGGGAGAAGCAATGAGCAGTTCTTC. This codes for CASSLDRAGGRSNEQFF.

The chain joins TRBV7-2 to TRBJ2-7, with D maybe TRBD1 (5 bases). Germline V gene lookup returns CDR1 SGHTA and CDR2 FQGNSA. Trimming pared 5 bases from V and 6 bases from J, leaving 20 bases between. The CDR3 consists of 15 residues. The CDR3: CASSTSGASPSEQYF. CDR3 nucleotide sequence: TGTGCCAGCAGCACAAGTGGGGCTTCTCCTAGCGAGCAGTACTTC.

The rearrangement uses TRBV5-4 and TRBJ1-1; D is possibly TRBD1 (5 bases). CDR1 SGHNT and CDR2 YYREEE come from the germline V gene (reference sequence). V was shortened by 3 bases and J by 5 bases, with 20 bases between the two germline ends. The CDR3 extends over 16 amino acids. The chain's CDR3 is CASSSYYGTRGTEAFF. The CDR3 bases are TGTGCCAGCAGCTCTTACTACGGCACCCGGGGGACTGAAGCTTTCTTT. Supplemented by reference TRBV5-4 and TRBJ1-1, the full variable domain reads ETGVTQSPTHLIKTRGQQVTLRCSSQSGHNTVSWYQQALGQGPQFIFQYYREEENGRGNFPPRFSGLQFPNYSSELNVNALELDDSALYLCASSSYYGTRGTEAFFGQGTRLTVV.

V gene TRBV9 combines with J gene TRBJ2-5; D perhaps matches TRBD2 (6 bases). The germline V gene encodes CDR1 SGDLS and CDR2 YYNGEE. The CDR3 is made up of 15 amino acids. The germline V and J ends were trimmed by 0 bases and 5 bases, with 14 bases remaining between them. The CDR3 coding sequence is TGTGCCAGCAGCGTAGGTTCGGGAGTGGAGGAGACCCAGTACTTC. This encodes CASSVGSGVEETQYF.

V gene TRBV19 combines with J gene TRBJ2-2; TRBD2 matches at 8 bases. The CDR3 runs to 17 residues. Germline CDR1 reads LNHDA; CDR2 reads SQIVND (reference sequence). With 7 bases clipped from V and 2 bases from J, the junction kept 12 bases outside the gene matches. CDR3 residues: CASTNPRAGGNTGELFF. The CDR3 DNA reads TGTGCCAGTACCAACCCCAGGGCGGGGGGAAACACCGGGGAGCTGTTTTTT.

The rearrangement joins TRBV5-1 to TRBJ2-2; 9 nucleotides agree with TRBD1. This CDR3 region has 16 residues. In germline, CDR1 is SGHRS, CDR2 YFSETQ. J gave up 4 bases and V 4 bases, and 8 bases lay outside the gene matches. The CDR3 protein is CASSPYRGRSTGELFF. In nucleotides, the CDR3 is TGCGCCAGCAGCCCCTACAGGGGGCGAAGCACCGGGGAGCTGTTTTTT.

This clone was recorded a few times. The chain employs TRBV5-1 and TRBJ2-1, with D unclear. This CDR3 has 15 residues. Germline values: CDR1 SGHRS, CDR2 YFSETQ. V lost 1 base, J lost 2 bases, and 10 bases lay in between. CDR3 in DNA: TGCGCCAGCAGCTTGTCTGGGCAGGCCTACAATGAGCAGTTCTTC. Translation gives CASSLSGQAYNEQFF. Based on the CDR3 plus reference TRBV5-1 and TRBJ2-1, the full variable domain is KAGVTQTPRYLIKTRGQQVTLSCSPISGHRSVSWYQQTPGQGLQFLFEYFSETQRNKGNFPGRFSGRQFSNSRSEMNVSTLELGDSALYLCASSLSGQAYNEQFFGPGTRLTVL.

This clone has only one observation. The V gene is TRBV25-1, the J gene TRBJ1-6; tentatively, D is TRBD1 (5 bases). Germline V CDR1 and CDR2: MGHDK, SYGVNS. The CDR3 length is 17 residues. V was pared by 0 bases and J by 8 bases, with 17 bases between. The DNA of the CDR3 is TGTGCCAGCAGTGAATATAGGGGTCAGGGTTTGGATTCACCCCTCCACTTT. Translating gives CASSEYRGQGLDSPLHF.

This clone was seen only a few times. This chain connects TRBV6-5 to TRBJ1-1; D possibly corresponds to TRBD1 (5 bases). Per the germline V gene, CDR1 is MNHEY and CDR2 is SVGAGI. V was pared by 0 bases and J by 0 bases, with 8 bases between. This CDR3 spans 15 amino acids. CDR3 nucleotide sequence: TGTGCCAGCAGTTACTCGGGACTGATGAACACTGAAGCTTTCTTT. As protein: CASSYSGLMNTEAFF.

CDR3 loop: CASSYVPGLAGGDMGEQYF. CDR3 nucleotide sequence: TGTGCCAGCTCATACGTACCGGGACTAGCGGGGGGTGATATGGGCGAGCAGTACTTC. The chain uses TRBV18 and TRBJ2-7; 15 bases align to TRBD2. This CDR3 region has 19 residues. The germline V gene encodes CDR1 KGHSH and CDR2 LQKENI. With V trimmed by 5 bases and J by 6 bases, 17 bases remained unmatched.

This clone was seen a single time. The chain has TRBV7-2 and TRBJ2-7; 8 nucleotides align to TRBD2. Germline assignment: CDR1 SGHTA and CDR2 FQGNSA. This CDR3 is 16 amino acids long. J was trimmed by 2 bases and V by 5 bases; bases with no gene match: 11. The DNA for the CDR3 is TGTGCCAGCAGCCCGCCGGTAGCGGGGCCTACCTACGAGCAGTACTTC. This gives the protein CASSPPVAGPTYEQYF.

The chain is built from TRBV12-5 and TRBJ1-5, with D maybe TRBD1 (5 bases). Trimming cost V 1 base and J 13 bases, with 11 bases left between them. The germline gives CDR1 LGHNT, CDR2 FRNRAP. The CDR3 runs 12 residues. DNA for the CDR3: TGTGCTAGTGGTTTGGCTACAGGTTGGCAGCATTTT. Its protein is CASGLATGWQHF.

This clone has just one count. The gene calls are TRBV4-1 and TRBJ2-1; 9 bases are a match to TRBD2. The CDR3 length is 15 residues. Germline trimming cut 1 base from V and 2 bases from J; bases unmatched to any gene: 0. Germline V gene sequence: CDR1 MGHRA, CDR2 YSYEKL. Written as DNA, the CDR3 is TGCGCCAGCAGCCAAGTAGCGGGAGCCTACAATGAGCAGTTCTTC. This codes for CASSQVAGAYNEQFF.

The gene calls are TRBV4-1 and TRBJ1-2; D unclear. There are 15 residues in the CDR3. Germline loops: CDR1 MGHRA, CDR2 YSYEKL. Trimming cost V 0 bases and J 4 bases, with 12 bases left between them. The CDR3 region is CASSQEQRVTYGYTF. In DNA, the CDR3 is TGCGCCAGCAGCCAAGAACAGAGAGTTACCTATGGCTACACCTTC.

This clone was detected many times. The V call is TRBV27, the J call TRBJ2-7, with TRBD1 identical over 10 bases. Germline CDR1 reads MNHEY; CDR2 reads SMNVEV (reference sequence). The CDR3 contains 16 residues. V lost 6 bases to trimming and J lost 3 bases; unmatched junction nucleotides: 11. The DNA of the CDR3 is TGTGCCAGCAGCCCACGGACAGGGGGACGAGGCTACGAGCAGTACTTC. It is translated as CASSPRTGGRGYEQYF.

This clone has a single count. This chain uses TRBV6-1 with TRBJ2-2; TRBD2 agrees at 8 bases. The CDR3 has 14 amino acids. The germline gives CDR1 MNHNS, CDR2 SASEGT. After removal of 11 bases from V and 2 bases from J, the junction contained 7 bases not matched to a gene. The CDR3 sequence is CAARAGANTGELFF. The DNA for the CDR3 is TGTGCCGCGAGAGCGGGGGCCAACACCGGGGAGCTGTTTTTT.

This CDR3 reads CSVLPRENYEQYF. For the CDR3, the DNA is TGCAGCGTTCTACCCCGAGAGAACTACGAGCAGTACTTC. The chain joins TRBV29-1 to TRBJ2-7; the D is unclear. The CDR3 has 13 residues. Germline V gene data show CDR1 as SQVTM and CDR2 as ANQGSEA. V lost 5 bases to trimming and J lost 3 bases, with 14 bases between them.

The table lists this clone with a count of one. This chain links TRBV25-1 with TRBJ2-1, with 11 bases that match TRBD2. Germline V gives CDR1 MGHDK, CDR2 SYGVNS. The trim removed 10 bases at V and 10 bases at J, leaving 9 bases unmatched. This CDR3 region has 13 residues. The CDR3 spells CAIGSRLAGEQFF. CDR3 DNA: TGTGCCATCGGGTCCAGACTAGCGGGAGAGCAGTTCTTC.

In this sample, this clone turned up a few times. The gene calls are TRBV4-1 and TRBJ2-2, with 7 bases aligning to TRBD1. CDR3 length: 15 residues. CDR1 is MGHRA, CDR2 YSYEKL, per germline. The V gene end was trimmed by 1 base and the J gene end by 5 bases; junction bases not matched to a gene: 4. In DNA, the CDR3 is TGCGCCAGCAGCCAAGGACAGGGACGGACCGGGGAGCTGTTTTTT. Translated, it gives CASSQGQGRTGELFF.

The rearrangement links TRBV6-6 to TRBJ2-7, with 7 bases matching TRBD1. V was pared by 5 bases and J by 1 base, with 2 bases of the junction left unmatched. This CDR3 is 13 amino acids long. The germline CDR1 and CDR2 sequences are MNHNY and SVGAGI (reference sequence). The CDR3 region has the DNA TGTGCCAGCAGTCGACAGGGTTCCTACGAGCAGTACTTC. Translated: CASSRQGSYEQYF.

J is TRBJ2-6 and V is TRBV2; a weak D match, TRBD1 (6 bases). Trimming took off 11 bases at V and 4 bases at J, with 12 bases between the two ends. CDR1 SNHLY and CDR2 FYNNEI come from the germline V gene. The CDR3 sequence is 13 residues long. CDR3 sequence reads: CAGQGTGANVLTF. DNA of the CDR3: TGTGCCGGGCAGGGGACGGGGGCCAACGTCCTGACTTTC.

Worth noting for this clone: Different DNA sequences within this sample yield the same CDR3. This chain uses TRBV7-2 with TRBJ1-2; a weak D match, TRBD1 (5 bases). The V gene lost 5 bases and the J gene lost 4 bases, with 8 bases spanning the gap. Germline loops: CDR1 SGHTA, CDR2 FQGNSA. The CDR3 sequence is 12 residues long. CDR3 loop: CASSPQGYGYTF. The CDR3 region has the DNA TGTGCCAGCAGCCCGCAGGGCTATGGCTACACCTTC.

The V and J genes are TRBV4-3 and TRBJ1-2; no clear D. This CDR3 comprises 14 residues. Trimming shortened V by 4 bases and J by 0 bases, and 9 bases separated the two germline ends. CDR1 and CDR2 (germline): LGHNA, YSLEER. The DNA of the CDR3 is TGCGCCAGCAGCCCTAGTACCCCTAACTATGGCTACACCTTC. It codes for CASSPSTPNYGYTF.

The chain couples TRBV27 to TRBJ1-6; D unclear. The germline V gene encodes CDR1 MNHEY and CDR2 SMNVEV (reference sequence). The CDR3 consists of 17 residues. Trimming took off 5 bases at V and 0 bases at J, with 14 bases between the two ends. CDR3 in DNA: TGTGCCAGCAGTCCCCAGGAAGTCAGCTCCTATAATTCACCCCTCCACTTT. It is translated as CASSPQEVSSYNSPLHF.

This chain joins TRBV7-2 and TRBJ1-2; D is ambiguous. This CDR3 is built from 13 residues. Germline V gene lookup returns CDR1 SGHTA and CDR2 FQGNSA. The V gene lost 1 base and the J gene lost 2 bases, with 5 bases spanning the gap. CDR3 DNA sequence: TGTGCCAGCAGCTTAGACACCAACTATGGCTACACCTTC. Amino acid sequence: CASSLDTNYGYTF. The full variable domain, its missing parts supplied by reference TRBV7-2 and TRBJ1-2, is GAGVSQSPSNKVTEKGKDVELRCDPISGHTALYWYRQSLGQGLEFLIYFQGNSAPDKSGLPSDRFSAERTGGSVSTLTIQRTQQEDSAVYLCASSLDTNYGYTFGSGTRLTVV.

V is TRBV5-1 and J is TRBJ2-5; 7 bases are shared with TRBD1. Germline lookup yields CDR1 SGHRS and CDR2 YFSETQ. CDR3 size: 12 residues. V shed 2 bases and J 5 bases; nucleotides not matched to a gene: 0. CDR3 region: CASSLQGETQYF. The CDR3 DNA sequence: TGCGCCAGCAGCTTACAGGGGGAGACCCAGTACTTC.

Of note for this clone: The junction and the germline gene differ at one end; a read error may be behind it. The V and J genes are TRBV2 and TRBJ1-2, with unresolved D. Germline V CDR1 and CDR2: SNHLY, FYNNEI. The CDR3 sequence is 11 residues long. The CDR3 loop reads CASSAGGGYLF. CDR3 DNA sequence: TGTGCCAGCAGCGCCGGAGGAGGGTATCTCTTC.